The rows below give T cell receptor beta chains drawn from one sample of a study of T cells in narcolepsy. The data were produced by immunoSEQ multiplex PCR, yet TCRdb's version contains in-frame clones alone and is incomplete. The data hold approximately 25,000 clones, with approximately 62% observed a single time. Source material: memory (CD45RA-) CD4+ T cells from blood. The receptor set was obtained from a human donor in good health. CDR3s include the opening cysteine and the closing phenylalanine or tryptophan. A D gene is named only where the DNA matches it firmly. Clone size is given for some rows only: seen once, a few or many times, or a class if the clone is expanded.

v_gene	j_gene	d_gene	abundance	CDR3nt	CDR3aa
TRBV11-2	TRBJ2-3	NA	NA	TGTGCCAGCATGAAGGGTGGGGGAGATACGCAGTATTTT	CASMKGGGDTQYF
TRBV28	TRBJ2-7	TRBD2	NA	TGTGCCAGCAGTCCGGGGGGGAGCTCCTACGAGCAGTACTTC	CASSPGGSSYEQYF
TRBV6-1	TRBJ1-2	NA	NA	TGTGCCAGCAGTGGTGGATCATCCGGGGGCTACACCTTC	CASSGGSSGGYTF
TRBV23-1	TRBJ2-7	NA	few	TGCGCCAGCAGTCAATCCGGACGAACCGTGAGGCAGTACTTC	CASSQSGRTVRQYF
TRBV18	TRBJ1-2	NA	NA	TGTGCCAGCTCACCTACGACAGGAAGCTCCTATGGCTACACCTTC	CASSPTTGSSYGYTF
TRBV7-6	TRBJ2-3	NA	few	TGTGCCAGCAGCCCAGACCTCACAGATACGCAGTATTTT	CASSPDLTDTQYF
TRBV7-9	TRBJ2-7	TRBD2	NA	TGTGCCAGCAGCTCCCCGGGCGGGGGCGAGCAGTACTTC	CASSSPGGGEQYF
TRBV6-1	TRBJ2-1	NA	NA	TGTGCCAGCAGTGAAACTGGCATCAATGAGCAGTTCTTC	CASSETGINEQFF
TRBV7-2	TRBJ2-3	TRBD2	NA	TGTGCCAGCAGCTTAGCGGGGGGGGTAGATACGCAGTATTTT	CASSLAGGVDTQYF
TRBV6-1	TRBJ1-5	NA	few	TGTGCCAGCAGTGAGATTATAACAGGGCTAAAGCCCCAGCATTTT	CASSEIITGLKPQHF
TRBV5-5	TRBJ2-5	NA	few	TGTGCCAGCAGCAATCCAACAGGAAACCAAGAGACCCAGTACTTC	CASSNPTGNQETQYF
TRBV2	TRBJ2-7	NA	NA	TGTGCCAGCAGTAGGGACCTTAGCGAGCAGTACTTC	CASSRDLSEQYF
TRBV9	TRBJ2-3	TRBD2	NA	TGTGCCAGCAGCGTAGCTAGCGGGGGCACAGATACGCAGTATTTT	CASSVASGGTDTQYF
TRBV18	TRBJ2-7	TRBD2	NA	TGTGCCAGCTCACTAGCGGGGAGTAGCTACGAGCAGTACTTC	CASSLAGSSYEQYF
TRBV5-6	TRBJ2-7	TRBD1	NA	TGTGCCAGCAGCTTAATGACCGGGACAGCATACGAGCAGTACTTC	CASSLMTGTAYEQYF
TRBV4-2	TRBJ2-5	NA	NA	TGTGCCAGCAGCCAAATGGGACTGTCCAGAGAAGAGACCCAGTACTTC	CASSQMGLSREETQYF
TRBV5-1	TRBJ2-3	NA	few	TGCGCCAGCAGCTCCGCGGGGGCTAGCACAGATACGCAGTATTTT	CASSSAGASTDTQYF
TRBV29-1	TRBJ2-7	NA	NA	TGCAGCGTCAAAAAAGCAGGGACCTACGAGCAGTACTTC	CSVKKAGTYEQYF
TRBV7-2	TRBJ1-5	TRBD1	few	TGTGCCAGCAGCCCAGGGACAGGCAATCAGCCCCAGCATTTT	CASSPGTGNQPQHF
TRBV15	TRBJ2-1	TRBD1	once	TGTGCCGTCGGGACAGACAACAATGAGCAGTTCTTC	CAVGTDNNEQFF
TRBV6-6	TRBJ1-5	NA	NA	TGTGCCAGCAGACCTAATACGGTTAGCAATCAGCCCCAGCATTTT	CASRPNTVSNQPQHF
TRBV27	TRBJ2-7	TRBD2	few	TGTGCCAGCAGCCTCACTAGAGCGGGAGCCCACGAGCAGTACTTC	CASSLTRAGAHEQYF
TRBV28	TRBJ2-7	NA	NA	TGTGCCAGCAGACCAGACTCCTACGAGCAGTACTTC	CASRPDSYEQYF
TRBV6-5	TRBJ1-2	TRBD1	few	TGTGCCAGCAGCCGACAGGGCTTAGGCTACACCTTC	CASSRQGLGYTF
TRBV5-4	TRBJ2-3	NA	NA	TGTGCCAGCAGCTCTGGAGAAAGCACAGATACGCAGTATTTT	CASSSGESTDTQYF
TRBV19	TRBJ2-2	TRBD1	NA	TGTGCCAGTAGTTGGCCTACAGGGGTTGGCGGGGAGCTGTTTTTT	CASSWPTGVGGELFF
TRBV20-1	TRBJ1-1	NA	NA	TGCAGTGTGGTGCACGCTGAAGCTTTCTTT	CSVVHAEAFF
TRBV11-2	TRBJ1-1	TRBD1	NA	TGTGCCAGCAGCTTAGTGGCAGGGGGCGTCTCTGAAGCTTTCTTT	CASSLVAGGVSEAFF